The subject of this entry is one T cell receptor beta chain. Its binding antigen is unknown. There are no base qualities to consult, and no much larger clone falls within one base. Whole blood was collected in K2EDTA tubes by collaborating institutions according to the institutions' own protocols. For TCRbeta analysis, collaborators shipped samples in one of three forms: frozen whole blood, isolated PBMCs, or DNA extracted from either of those sample types. The CDR3 goes from the cysteine to the phenylalanine over 13 residues. The retained sequence is limited to the CDR3, 39 bases, with the frame set at the first base. CDR1 and CDR2 are drawn from the germline V gene: MNHEY, SVGAGI. V was cut back by 5 bases and J by 8 bases, leaving a gap of 15 bases between them. These data come from a study of blood T cell repertoires in COVID-19 (dated by TCRdb to the early 2020s). Looking at the study overall: The collaborator samples originated in the United States, Italy and Spain and spanned the acute and convalescent phases of COVID-19. Samples came from the ongoing ImmuneRACE study (first 160 participants) plus 1,254 subjects from 6 global collaborators. The prospective study material was composed of cDNA or gDNA derived from T cells, B-cell-depleted T cells, or PBMCs. Subjects who had been exposed to COVID-19, were actively infected with it, or had recovered from it provided the deeply sampled blood TCRbeta repertoires that made up the dataset. A freely available public database, intended as a resource for researchers studying the immune response to SARS-CoV-2, is where the repertoires were released. HLA class I and class II types, where available, came from metadata supplied by the sample provider rather than from assay-based typing. The sample metadata nearly always contained a de-identified subject ID, COVID-19 status, age in years and sex. The paper as a whole reports these results and caveats: Clinical and demographic metadata were provided uncurated, with the amount varying by source and participant.

TCRbeta CDR3 regions were amplified from genomic DNA using the immunoSEQ Assay, a bias-controlled multiplex PCR. The study's own analysis went as follows. Nucleated cell counts per sample were estimated from amplification of reference gene primers within the assay. Sequence reads were collapsed and filtered to measure the absolute abundance of every unique TCRbeta CDR3 rearrangement. For each sample, productive Simpson clonality was calculated as the square root of Simpson's diversity index over productive rearrangements. In TCRdb, the immuneACCESS table is reduced to in-frame sequences with V and J assigned. These tables do not hold every clone; where another copy was compared, an unresolved V gene accounts for under half, and the others remain unexplained. Clone size and V and J calls were adopted from that table, with D and trimming inferred from the DNA. For this sample the table gives about 98,000 clones, of which 81% were detected only once. Over 8.5% of the sample is taken by the ten largest.

The rearrangement joined TRBV6-5 to TRBJ1-2; a tentative D match to TRBD1 spans 5 bases. The TCR comes from a woman over 75 with acute or convalescent COVID-19. The source material was peripheral blood. The CDR3 protein sequence reads: CASSLRDLGGYTF. The nucleotides are TGTGCCAGCAGTCTCCGGGACTTAGGAGGCTACACCTTC.